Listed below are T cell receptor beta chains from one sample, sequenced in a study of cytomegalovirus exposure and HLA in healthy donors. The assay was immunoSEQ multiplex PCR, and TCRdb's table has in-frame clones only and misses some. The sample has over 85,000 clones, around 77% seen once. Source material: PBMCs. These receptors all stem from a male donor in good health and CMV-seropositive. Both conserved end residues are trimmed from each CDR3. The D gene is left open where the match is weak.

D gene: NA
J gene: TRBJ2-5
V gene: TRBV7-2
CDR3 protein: ASSLYGRETQY

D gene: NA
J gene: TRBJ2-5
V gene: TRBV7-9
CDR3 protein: ASSSSHPGEQY

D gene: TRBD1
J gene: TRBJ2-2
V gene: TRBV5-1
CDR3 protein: ASSWTGDTGELF

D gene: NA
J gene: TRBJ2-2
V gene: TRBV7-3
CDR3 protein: ASSHRVGGELF

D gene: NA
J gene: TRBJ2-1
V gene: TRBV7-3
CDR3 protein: ASGRDPGSYNEQF

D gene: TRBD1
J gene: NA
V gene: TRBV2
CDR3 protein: ASSGTGDGAEQY

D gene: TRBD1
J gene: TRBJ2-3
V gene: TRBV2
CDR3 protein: ASSARGTVGDTQY

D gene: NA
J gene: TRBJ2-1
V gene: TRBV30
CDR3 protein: AWSVRVRGEQF

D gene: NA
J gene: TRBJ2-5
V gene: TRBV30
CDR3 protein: AWSPRETQY

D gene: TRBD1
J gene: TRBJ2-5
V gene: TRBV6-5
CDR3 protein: ASRNGQGTQY

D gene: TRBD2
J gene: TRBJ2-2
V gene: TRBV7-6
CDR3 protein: ASSLSSGVGTGELF

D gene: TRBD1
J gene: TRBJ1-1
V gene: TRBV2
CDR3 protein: ASSTGANTEAF

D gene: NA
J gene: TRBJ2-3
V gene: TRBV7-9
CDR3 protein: ASSRSGPDTQY

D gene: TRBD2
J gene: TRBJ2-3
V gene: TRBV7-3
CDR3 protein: ASSLGAGGSTDTQY

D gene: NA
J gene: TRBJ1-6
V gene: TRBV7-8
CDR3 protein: ASSVQGTAVNSPLH

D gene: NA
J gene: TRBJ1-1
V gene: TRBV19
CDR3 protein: ASSDVGQPQTEAF

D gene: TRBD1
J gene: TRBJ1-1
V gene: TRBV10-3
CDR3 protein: AISDFGQGGEAF

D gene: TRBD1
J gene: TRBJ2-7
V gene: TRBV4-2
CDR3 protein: ASSLGQESSYEQY